This TCR beta chain was identified during a study of blood T cells in healthy people across ages. Study results and limitations: Greater diversity and more naive CD4+ cells were seen in long-lived donors than in aged donors.

Researchers collected around 11 milliliters of peripheral blood from every single donor. PCR was performed a second time for roughly 7 to 11 cycles using a sample-barcoded 5' primer and a J-beta primer mix. MiXCR, run by TCRdb on the 5' RACE reads, gives a single entry per CDR3 protein. The sample records about 600,000 distinct CDR3 sequences, 47% being singletons. A word on this clonotype: What it binds is not known. One junction end disagrees with the germline gene, perhaps due to a read error.

The germline V gene encodes CDR1 SQVTM and CDR2 ANQGSEA. This CDR3 has 16 amino acids. The sample consisted of blood. The sequence derives from a man of 80 years or more in good health. The gene calls are TRBV29-1 and TRBJ2-5; 11 bases agree with TRBD1. The CDR3 loop is CSVHLIRTGGRETQYF. CDR3 nucleotide sequence: TGCAGCGTCCACCTCATTCGGACAGGGGGCAGGGAGACCCAGTACTTT.